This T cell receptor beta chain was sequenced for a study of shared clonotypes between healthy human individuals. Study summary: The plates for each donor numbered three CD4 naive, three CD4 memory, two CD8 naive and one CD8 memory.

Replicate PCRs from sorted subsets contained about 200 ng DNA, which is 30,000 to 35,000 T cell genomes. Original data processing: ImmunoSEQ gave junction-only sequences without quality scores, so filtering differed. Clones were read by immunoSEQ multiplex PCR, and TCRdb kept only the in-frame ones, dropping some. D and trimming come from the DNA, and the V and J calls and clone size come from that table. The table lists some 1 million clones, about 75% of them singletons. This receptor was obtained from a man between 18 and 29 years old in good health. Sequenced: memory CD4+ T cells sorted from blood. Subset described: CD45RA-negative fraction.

In DNA form, the CDR3 reads TGTGCTAGTGGATCACGGTATAACACTGAAGCTTTCTTT. It is translated as CASGSRYNTEAFF. This chain connects TRBV12-5 to TRBJ1-1; D remains ambiguous. Trimming removed 6 bases at V and 2 bases at J, with 10 bases between. Germline lookup yields CDR1 LGHNT and CDR2 FRNRAP. The CDR3 is made up of 13 amino acids.